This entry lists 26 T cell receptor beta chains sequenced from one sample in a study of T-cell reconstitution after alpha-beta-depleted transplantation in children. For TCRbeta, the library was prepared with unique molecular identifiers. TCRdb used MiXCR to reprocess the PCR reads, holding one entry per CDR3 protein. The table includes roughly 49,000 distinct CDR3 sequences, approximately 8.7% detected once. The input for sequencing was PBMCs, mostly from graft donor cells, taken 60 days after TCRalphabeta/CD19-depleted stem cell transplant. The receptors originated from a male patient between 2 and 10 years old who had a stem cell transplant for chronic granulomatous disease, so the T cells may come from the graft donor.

DNA of the CDR3: TGTGCCAGCAGTTTAGGAGGGAGCCACCCCTACGAGCAGTACTTC. Translation gives CASSLGGSHPYEQYF. The rearrangement joins TRBV12-3 or TRBV12-4 to TRBJ2-7, with D perhaps matching TRBD2 (5 bases). Trimming removed 1 base at V and 2 bases at J, with 12 bases between. This CDR3 has 15 residues.

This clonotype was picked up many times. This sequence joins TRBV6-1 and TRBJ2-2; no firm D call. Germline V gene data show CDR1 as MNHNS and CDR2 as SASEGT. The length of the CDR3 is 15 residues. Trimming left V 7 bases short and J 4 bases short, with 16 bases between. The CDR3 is CASIWAATSTGELFF. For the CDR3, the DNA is TGTGCCAGCATATGGGCAGCTACCAGCACCGGGGAGCTGTTTTTT.

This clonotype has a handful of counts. CDR3 in DNA: TGTGCCAGCAGCTCCCACGACTCTACAGGGATTGGGTCACCCCTCCACTTT. Translation gives CASSSHDSTGIGSPLHF. The rearrangement joins TRBV7-9 to TRBJ1-6; D perhaps matches TRBD1 (6 bases). Germline assignment: CDR1 SEHNR and CDR2 FQNEAQ (reference sequence). Trimming stripped 4 bases from V and 10 bases from J, with 23 bases between. CDR3 size: 17 residues.

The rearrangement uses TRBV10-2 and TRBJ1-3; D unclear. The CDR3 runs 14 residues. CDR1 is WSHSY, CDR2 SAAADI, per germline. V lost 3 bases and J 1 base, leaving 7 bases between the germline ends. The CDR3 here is CASSEAGSGNTIYF. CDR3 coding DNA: TGCGCCAGCAGTGAAGCGGGGTCTGGAAACACCATATATTTT.

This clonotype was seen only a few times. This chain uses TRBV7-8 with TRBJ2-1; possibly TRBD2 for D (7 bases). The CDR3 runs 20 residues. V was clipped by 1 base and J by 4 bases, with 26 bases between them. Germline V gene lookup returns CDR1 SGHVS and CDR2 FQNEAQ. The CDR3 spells CASSLVGGGGRDYQYNEQFF. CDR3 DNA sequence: TGTGCCAGCAGCTTAGTTGGGGGGGGCGGCCGGGACTATCAGTACAATGAGCAGTTCTTC.

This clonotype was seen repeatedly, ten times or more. CDR3 coding DNA: TGCGCCAGCAGTGAAATCGCTGGAGGGATCGGCACAGATACGCAGTATTTT. This translates into CASSEIAGGIGTDTQYF. The chain uses TRBV10-1 and TRBJ2-3; the D gene is possibly TRBD2 (6 bases). The ends were cut back, 3 bases at V and 1 base at J, with 17 bases in the middle. CDR3 length: 17 amino acids. Germline assignment: CDR1 WNHNN and CDR2 SYGVQD (reference sequence).

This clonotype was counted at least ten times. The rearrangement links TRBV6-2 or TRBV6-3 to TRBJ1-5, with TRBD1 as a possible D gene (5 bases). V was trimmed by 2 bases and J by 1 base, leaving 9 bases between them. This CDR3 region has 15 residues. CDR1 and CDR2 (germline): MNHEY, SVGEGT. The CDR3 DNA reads TGTGCCAGCAGTTACGGGGGGAACAGCAATCAGCCCCAGCATTTT. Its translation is CASSYGGNSNQPQHF.

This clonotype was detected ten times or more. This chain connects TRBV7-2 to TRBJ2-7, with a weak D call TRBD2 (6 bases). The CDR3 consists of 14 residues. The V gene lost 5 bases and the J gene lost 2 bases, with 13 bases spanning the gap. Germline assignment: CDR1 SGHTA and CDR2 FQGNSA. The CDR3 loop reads CASSTHPGAYEQYF. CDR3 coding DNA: TGTGCCAGCAGCACTCACCCGGGGGCCTACGAGCAGTACTTC.

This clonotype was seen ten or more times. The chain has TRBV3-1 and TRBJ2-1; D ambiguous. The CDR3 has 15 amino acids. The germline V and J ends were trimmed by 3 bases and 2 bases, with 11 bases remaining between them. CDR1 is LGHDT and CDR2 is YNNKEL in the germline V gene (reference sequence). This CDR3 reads CASSQNNKPYNEQFF. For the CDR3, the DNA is TGTGCCAGCAGCCAGAACAATAAGCCCTACAATGAGCAGTTCTTC.

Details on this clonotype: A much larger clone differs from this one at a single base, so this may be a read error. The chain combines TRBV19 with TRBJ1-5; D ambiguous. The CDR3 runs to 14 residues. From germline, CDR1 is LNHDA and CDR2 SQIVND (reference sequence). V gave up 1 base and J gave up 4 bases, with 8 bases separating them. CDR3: CASSIARINQPQHF. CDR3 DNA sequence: TGTGCCAGTAGTATAGCCCGGATAAATCAGCCCCAGCATTTT.

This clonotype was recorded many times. The chain's CDR3 is CASSPPREGRYEQYF. CDR3 nucleotides: TGTGCCAGCTCACCACCGCGGGAGGGCCGCTACGAGCAGTACTTC. This sequence joins TRBV18 and TRBJ2-7; TRBD2 aligns across 9 bases. The trim removed 0 bases at V and 3 bases at J, leaving 3 bases unmatched. This CDR3 is 15 amino acids long. Germline lookup yields CDR1 KGHSH and CDR2 LQKENI.

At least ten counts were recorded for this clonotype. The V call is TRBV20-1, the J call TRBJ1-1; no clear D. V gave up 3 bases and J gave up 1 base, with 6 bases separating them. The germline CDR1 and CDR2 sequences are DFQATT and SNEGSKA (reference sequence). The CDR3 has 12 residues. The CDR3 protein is CSASVRNTEAFF. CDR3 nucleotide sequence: TGCAGTGCTAGTGTCCGGAACACTGAAGCTTTCTTT.

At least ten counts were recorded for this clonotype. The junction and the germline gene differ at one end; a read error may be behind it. The CDR3 region has the DNA TGTGCCAGCAGTTTAGGGAGACTAGCGGGAGGGCCTGTCTTC. Protein product: CASSLGRLAGGPVF. J is TRBJ2-1 and V is TRBV12-3 or TRBV12-4, with 14 nucleotides matching TRBD2. The CDR3 has 14 amino acids.

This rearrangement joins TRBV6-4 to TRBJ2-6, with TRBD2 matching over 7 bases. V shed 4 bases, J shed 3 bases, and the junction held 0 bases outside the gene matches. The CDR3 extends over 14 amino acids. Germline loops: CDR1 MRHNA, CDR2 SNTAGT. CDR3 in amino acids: CASSGEGGANVLTF. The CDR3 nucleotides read TGTGCCAGCAGTGGGGAGGGTGGGGCCAACGTCCTGACTTTC.

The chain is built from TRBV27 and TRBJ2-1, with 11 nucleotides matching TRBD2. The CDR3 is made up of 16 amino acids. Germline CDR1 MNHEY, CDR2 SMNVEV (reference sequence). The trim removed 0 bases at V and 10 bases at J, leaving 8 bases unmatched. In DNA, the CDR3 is TGTGCCAGCAGTTTATCGGGTAGCGGGAGGGCCACCGAGCAGTTCTTC. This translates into CASSLSGSGRATEQFF.

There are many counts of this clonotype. The CDR3 sequence is CSATEPRPSGQETQYF. In DNA, the CDR3 is TGCAGTGCTACCGAACCCAGACCTAGCGGCCAAGAGACCCAGTACTTC. The chain links TRBV20-1 to TRBJ2-5; 7 bases align to TRBD2. With V trimmed by 4 bases and J by 1 base, 12 bases remained unmatched. There are 16 residues in the CDR3. CDR1 and CDR2 (germline): DFQATT, SNEGSKA (reference sequence).

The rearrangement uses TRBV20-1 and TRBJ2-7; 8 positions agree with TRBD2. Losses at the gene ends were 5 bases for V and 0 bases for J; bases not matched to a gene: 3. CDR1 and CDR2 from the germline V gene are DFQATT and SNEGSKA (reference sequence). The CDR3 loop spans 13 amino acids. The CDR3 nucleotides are TGCAGTGCTTATAGCGGGAACTCCTACGAGCAGTACTTC. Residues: CSAYSGNSYEQYF.

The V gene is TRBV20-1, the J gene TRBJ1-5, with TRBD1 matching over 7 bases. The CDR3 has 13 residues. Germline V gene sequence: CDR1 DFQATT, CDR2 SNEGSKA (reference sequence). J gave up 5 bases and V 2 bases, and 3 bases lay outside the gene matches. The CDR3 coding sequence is TGCAGTGCTAGAACAGGGGTGTATCAGCCCCAGCATTTT. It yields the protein CSARTGVYQPQHF.

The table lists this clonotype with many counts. This chain's CDR3 is CAISDLRLAGTGELFF. CDR3 in DNA: TGTGCCATCAGTGATCTGAGACTAGCGGGTACCGGGGAGCTGTTTTTT. The rearrangement links TRBV10-3 to TRBJ2-2; 10 positions match TRBD2. Losses at the gene ends were 3 bases for V and 5 bases for J; bases not matched to a gene: 6. CDR3 length: 16 residues. Per germline, CDR1 ENHRY and CDR2 SYGVKD.

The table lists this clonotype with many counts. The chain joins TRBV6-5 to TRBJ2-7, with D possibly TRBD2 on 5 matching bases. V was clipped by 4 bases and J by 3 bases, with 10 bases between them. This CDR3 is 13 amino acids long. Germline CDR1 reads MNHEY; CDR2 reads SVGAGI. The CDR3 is CASSSGSNYEQYF. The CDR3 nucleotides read TGTGCCAGCAGTTCGGGATCAAACTACGAGCAGTACTTC.

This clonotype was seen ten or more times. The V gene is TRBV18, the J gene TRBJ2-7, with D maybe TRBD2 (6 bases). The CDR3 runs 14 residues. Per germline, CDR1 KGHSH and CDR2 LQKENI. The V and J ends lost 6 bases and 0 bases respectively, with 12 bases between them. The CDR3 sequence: CASSPAGFSYEQYF. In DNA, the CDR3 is TGTGCCAGCTCTCCAGCGGGCTTCTCCTACGAGCAGTACTTC.

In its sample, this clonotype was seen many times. CDR3 residues: CASSPGSINTYNEQFF. The CDR3 nucleotides are TGTGCCAGCAGTCCGGGATCCATTAACACATACAATGAGCAGTTCTTC. The V gene is TRBV27, the J gene TRBJ2-1, with TRBD2 as a possible D gene (5 bases). The CDR3 is 16 amino acids. The V end was cut by 5 bases, the J end by 4 bases, with 18 bases between. CDR1 is MNHEY and CDR2 is SMNVEV in the germline V gene (reference sequence).

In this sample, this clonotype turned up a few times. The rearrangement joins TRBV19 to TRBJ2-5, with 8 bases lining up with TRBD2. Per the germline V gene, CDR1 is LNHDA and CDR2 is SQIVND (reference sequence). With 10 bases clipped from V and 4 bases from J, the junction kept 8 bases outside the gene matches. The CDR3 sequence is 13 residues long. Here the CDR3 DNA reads TGTGCCACTAGCGGGCCGACACGAGAGACCCAGTACTTC. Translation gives CATSGPTRETQYF.

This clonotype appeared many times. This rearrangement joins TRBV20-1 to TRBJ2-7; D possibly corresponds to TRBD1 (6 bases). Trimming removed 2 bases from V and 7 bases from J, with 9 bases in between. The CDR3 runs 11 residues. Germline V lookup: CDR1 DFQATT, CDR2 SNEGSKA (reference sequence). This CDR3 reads CSARLQGEQYF. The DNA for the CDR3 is TGCAGTGCTAGATTACAGGGTGAGCAGTACTTC.

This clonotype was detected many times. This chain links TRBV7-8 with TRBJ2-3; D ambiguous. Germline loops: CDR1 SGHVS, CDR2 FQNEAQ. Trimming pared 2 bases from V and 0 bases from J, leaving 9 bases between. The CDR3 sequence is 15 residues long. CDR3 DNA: TGTGCCAGCAGCTTATTGGGCCCTAGCACAGATACGCAGTATTTT. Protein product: CASSLLGPSTDTQYF.

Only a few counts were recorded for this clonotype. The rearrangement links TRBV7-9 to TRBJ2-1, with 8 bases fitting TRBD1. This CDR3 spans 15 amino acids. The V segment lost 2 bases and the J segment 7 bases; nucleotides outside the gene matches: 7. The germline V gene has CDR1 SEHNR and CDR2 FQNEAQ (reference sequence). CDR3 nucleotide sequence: TGTGCCAGCAGCTTACCACAGGGGGTCGGGAATGAGCAGTTCTTC. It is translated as CASSLPQGVGNEQFF.